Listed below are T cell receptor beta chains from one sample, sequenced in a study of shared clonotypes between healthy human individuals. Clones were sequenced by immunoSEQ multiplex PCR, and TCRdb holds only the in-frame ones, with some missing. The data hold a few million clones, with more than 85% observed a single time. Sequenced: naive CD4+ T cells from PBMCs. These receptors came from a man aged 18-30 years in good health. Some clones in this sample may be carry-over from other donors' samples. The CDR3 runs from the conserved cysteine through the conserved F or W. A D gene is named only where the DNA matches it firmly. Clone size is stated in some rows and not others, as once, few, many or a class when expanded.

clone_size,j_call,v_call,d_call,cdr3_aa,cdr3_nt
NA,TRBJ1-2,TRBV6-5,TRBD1,CASSYRTDRGYGYTF,TGTGCCAGCAGTTACCGGACCGACAGGGGCTATGGCTACACCTTC
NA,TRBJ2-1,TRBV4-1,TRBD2,CASSKPTSGRPNEQFF,TGCGCCAGCAGCAAACCGACTAGCGGGAGGCCGAATGAGCAGTTCTTC
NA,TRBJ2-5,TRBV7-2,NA,CASRIRGGEGGTQYF,TGTGCCAGCAGAATCAGGGGCGGGGAAGGCGGGACCCAGTACTTC
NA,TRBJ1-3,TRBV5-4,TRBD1,CASRSMTGGSGNTIYF,TGTGCCAGCAGAAGCATGACAGGGGGCTCTGGAAACACCATATATTTT
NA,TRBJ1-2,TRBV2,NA,CASRSDLNANYGYTF,TGTGCCAGCAGATCGGACCTAAATGCTAACTATGGCTACACCTTC
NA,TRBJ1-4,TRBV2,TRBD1,CASSPDRATNEKLFF,TGTGCCAGCAGCCCAGACAGGGCAACTAATGAAAAACTGTTTTTT
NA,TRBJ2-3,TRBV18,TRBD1,CASSPRTGQGPTDTQYF,TGTGCCAGCTCACCGCGAACTGGACAGGGACCCACAGATACGCAGTATTTT
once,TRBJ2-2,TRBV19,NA,CASSNGRAGTGELFF,TGTGCCAGTAGTAACGGCCGCGCGGGCACCGGGGAGCTGTTTTTT
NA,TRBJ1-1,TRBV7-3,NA,CASSLTGAEEAFF,TGTGCCAGCAGCTTAACGGGTGCGGAAGAAGCTTTCTTT
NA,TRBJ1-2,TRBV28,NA,CASSLRSHGYTF,TGTGCCAGCAGTTTGCGAAGTCATGGCTACACCTTC
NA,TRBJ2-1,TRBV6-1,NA,CASSEQRSSLYNEQFF,TGTGCCAGCAGTGAACAGCGGAGCTCCCTCTACAATGAGCAGTTCTTC
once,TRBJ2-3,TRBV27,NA,CASSLGDWITTDTQYF,TGTGCCAGCAGTTTAGGGGACTGGATAACTACAGATACGCAGTATTTT
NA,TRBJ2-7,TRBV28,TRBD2,CASSLVGLPYEQYF,TGTGCCAGCAGTTTAGTGGGACTACCGTACGAGCAGTACTTC
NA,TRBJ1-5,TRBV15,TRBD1,CATSRRTGRWVQPQHF,TGTGCCACCAGCAGAAGGACAGGGAGATGGGTTCAGCCCCAGCATTTT
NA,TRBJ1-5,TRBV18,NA,CASSPPRSENQPQHF,TGTGCCAGCTCACCACCTAGGTCAGAGAATCAGCCCCAGCATTTT